This is a list of T cell receptor beta chains from one sample in a study of blood T cell repertoires in COVID-19. Generated by immunoSEQ multiplex PCR, the TCRdb table keeps only in-frame clones and is missing some. The sample carries under 85,000 clones, about 82% recorded once. The sequencing input was peripheral blood. These receptors came from a human donor in a cohort sampled during active COVID-19. CDR3s include the opening cysteine and the closing phenylalanine or tryptophan. D genes are given only for firm matches. Expanded clones get a size class; other rows say once, few or many, or leave the size out.

J: TRBJ1-3; size: .; D: .; V: TRBV28; CDR3: CASIRGGTGNTIYF; DNA: TGTGCCAGCATTCGGGGAGGAACTGGAAACACCATATATTTT
J: TRBJ1-2; size: .; D: .; V: TRBV5-5; CDR3: CASSLVYRADYGYTF; DNA: TGTGCCAGCAGCTTGGTCTACAGGGCCGACTATGGCTACACCTTC
J: TRBJ2-1; size: .; D: .; V: TRBV18; CDR3: CASSPSGQPYNEQFF; DNA: TGTGCCAGCTCACCAAGCGGACAGCCCTACAATGAGCAGTTCTTC
J: TRBJ1-4; size: .; D: .; V: TRBV19; CDR3: CASSPWTPNEKLFF; DNA: TGTGCCAGTAGCCCCTGGACACCGAATGAAAAACTGTTTTTT
J: TRBJ1-6; size: .; D: TRBD1; V: TRBV18; CDR3: CASSPGTGYSPLHF; DNA: TGTGCCAGCTCACCGGGGACAGGCTATTCACCCCTCCACTTT
J: TRBJ2-7; size: .; D: TRBD1; V: TRBV11-3; CDR3: CASSAESGTAYEQYF; DNA: TGTGCCAGCAGCGCCGAGTCCGGGACAGCCTACGAGCAGTACTTC
J: TRBJ1-1; size: .; D: .; V: TRBV6-5; CDR3: CASSYSRGDTEAFF; DNA: TGTGCCAGCAGTTACTCCCGGGGGGACACTGAAGCTTTCTTT
J: TRBJ2-5; size: few; D: TRBD2; V: TRBV7-9; CDR3: CASSPGGGRETQYF; DNA: TGTGCCAGCAGCCCCGGGGGGGGGCGAGAGACCCAGTACTTC
J: TRBJ2-5; size: .; D: TRBD1; V: TRBV28; CDR3: CASNRGGSPPTTQYF; DNA: TGTGCCAGCAACAGGGGCGGGTCCCCTCCAACGACCCAGTACTTC
J: TRBJ2-2; size: .; D: TRBD1; V: TRBV11-3; CDR3: CASSLQGIGSTGELFF; DNA: TGTGCCAGCAGCCTACAGGGGATAGGCTCTACCGGGGAGCTGTTTTTT